The TCR beta chain described here comes from a study of cytomegalovirus exposure and HLA in healthy donors. 13 Jbeta primers and 60 Vbeta primers were used for the PCR. In the original analysis: Per a later analysis, the number of unique TCR beta chains was roughly 83 million, of which 10 million to 11 million were shared. The protocol was immunoSEQ multiplex PCR, while the TCRdb copy is restricted to in-frame clones and leaves out a portion. That table supplies the V and J calls and clone size; D and trimming were determined from the DNA. The data contain approximately 170,000 clones, just under 80% of them singletons. V was trimmed by 5 bases and J by 0 bases, leaving 7 bases between them. In germline, CDR1 is MNHNY, CDR2 SVGAGI (reference sequence). The CDR3 runs to 14 residues. With respect to this clone: The antigen is unknown.

Study results and caveats: Some V segments (TRBV6-2 and TRBV6-3 among them) were excluded as indistinguishable. Segments of the TCR beta V type were, in most cases, productive about 87% or about 30% of the time in an earlier analysis.

The V gene is TRBV6-6, the J gene TRBJ2-2; D is possibly TRBD1 (6 bases). The TCR originated in a woman aged 40-49 years in good health and CMV-seropositive. The sequenced sample consisted of PBMCs. CDR3 in amino acids: CASSPGANTGELFF. The CDR3 nucleotides are TGTGCCAGCAGTCCAGGGGCGAACACCGGGGAGCTGTTTTTT.